These 32 T cell receptor beta chains originate from one sample sequenced in a study of cytomegalovirus exposure and HLA in healthy donors. The PCR used 60 Vbeta and 13 Jbeta primers. Produced via immunoSEQ multiplex PCR; TCRdb's table is partial and in-frame only. The sample lists around 240,000 clones, about 81% occurring once. Sequencing was done on a sample of PBMCs. The receptors come from a woman between 40 and 50 years old in good health and CMV-seropositive.

The chain combines TRBV5-6 with TRBJ1-3; D is ambiguous. Looked up from germline, CDR1 is SGHDT and CDR2 is YYEEEE. V was trimmed by 4 bases and J by 12 bases, leaving 11 bases between them. The CDR3 length is 11 residues. The CDR3 protein is CASSRGVNIYF. The CDR3 nucleotides read TGTGCCAGCAGCCGGGGTGTAAACATATATTTT.

The rearrangement uses TRBV7-9 and TRBJ1-2; D is uncertain. The germline CDR1 and CDR2 sequences are SEHNR and FQNEAQ (reference sequence). Trimming pared 5 bases from V and 4 bases from J, leaving 11 bases between. The length of the CDR3 is 13 residues. The CDR3 DNA sequence: TGTGCCAGCAGCATGGCCGGGATCTATGGCTACACCTTC. Protein product: CASSMAGIYGYTF.

A few counts support this clone. The chain carries TRBV6-1 and TRBJ2-7; 8 bases align to TRBD1. V shed 6 bases and J 2 bases; nucleotides not matched to a gene: 6. The CDR3 sequence is 14 residues long. CDR1 is MNHNS and CDR2 is SASEGT in the germline V gene. Here the CDR3 reads CASRGGQAAYEQYF. In DNA, the CDR3 is TGTGCCAGCAGGGGGGGACAGGCTGCCTACGAGCAGTACTTC.

This chain connects TRBV30 to TRBJ2-7, with 9 bases fitting TRBD1. V was pared by 1 base and J by 3 bases, with 1 base of the junction left unmatched. CDR1 and CDR2 from the germline V gene are GTSNPN and SVGIG (reference sequence). This CDR3 spans 13 amino acids. The CDR3: CAWSADRGYEQYF. The CDR3 DNA sequence: TGTGCCTGGAGTGCGGACAGGGGCTACGAGCAGTACTTC.

This chain joins TRBV7-6 and TRBJ1-1, with D tentatively TRBD1 (5 bases). The germline gives CDR1 SGHVS, CDR2 FNYEAQ. Trimming cost V 5 bases and J 0 bases, with 7 bases left between them. CDR3 length: 13 amino acids. This chain's CDR3 is CASSRGMNTEAFF. The CDR3 DNA is TGTGCCAGCAGCAGGGGCATGAACACTGAAGCTTTCTTT.

V is TRBV29-1 and J is TRBJ1-2, with 7 bases matching TRBD1. The V and J ends lost 7 bases and 4 bases, in that order; junction bases with no gene match: 9. The germline V gene encodes CDR1 SQVTM and CDR2 ANQGSEA. The CDR3 spans 13 residues. For the CDR3, the DNA is TGCAGCGGCACGGAGGGGGCTAGCTATGGCTACACCTTC. Its translation: CSGTEGASYGYTF.

V gene TRBV30 combines with J gene TRBJ2-1; no clear D gene. Germline CDR1 is GTSNPN and CDR2 is SVGIG (reference sequence). The CDR3 spans 13 residues. With 8 bases removed from V and 0 bases from J, the gap between germline ends came to 11 bases. The CDR3 sequence: CARSSGSYNEQFF. The CDR3 DNA sequence: TGTGCCCGCTCCAGTGGCTCCTACAATGAGCAGTTCTTC.

The rearrangement uses TRBV7-6 and TRBJ2-7, with TRBD2 matching 10 bases. V shed 1 base and J 7 bases; nucleotides not matched to a gene: 4. In germline, CDR1 is SGHVS, CDR2 FNYEAQ. The CDR3 length is 14 residues. The CDR3 region has the DNA TGTGCCAGCAGCTTAGTAGCGGGGGGCGAAGAGCAGTACTTC. Its protein product is CASSLVAGGEEQYF.

The chain couples TRBV19 to TRBJ2-5, with TRBD2 matching 7 bases. Germline CDR1 LNHDA, CDR2 SQIVND (reference sequence). Trimming cost V 4 bases and J 0 bases; bases outside gene matches: 8. The CDR3 length is 16 residues. The chain's CDR3 is CASSRDGGGDQETQYF. CDR3 nucleotides: TGTGCCAGTAGTAGAGACGGGGGAGGGGACCAAGAGACCCAGTACTTC.

This clone was counted only a few times. V is TRBV9 and J is TRBJ2-7; TRBD2 agrees at 8 bases. Looked up from germline, CDR1 is SGDLS and CDR2 is YYNGEE. Losses at the gene ends were 3 bases for V and 3 bases for J; bases not matched to a gene: 8. CDR3 length: 15 residues. CDR3 nucleotides: TGTGCCAGCAGCGCCCGATCCGGGACTAGCTACGAGCAGTACTTC. This gives the protein CASSARSGTSYEQYF.

This chain joins TRBV19 and TRBJ1-5; 9 bases fit TRBD1. J gave up 4 bases and V 5 bases, and 6 bases lay outside the gene matches. Germline V gene data show CDR1 as LNHDA and CDR2 as SQIVND (reference sequence). CDR3 length equals 15 residues. DNA for the CDR3: TGTGCCAGTAGTCGAGGGGGACAGGGAAATCAGCCCCAGCATTTT. Its translation: CASSRGGQGNQPQHF.

The chain uses TRBV5-6 and TRBJ1-4; D might be TRBD1 (5 bases). CDR1 and CDR2 (germline): SGHDT, YYEEEE. The CDR3 covers 13 residues. Trimming removed 4 bases at V and 8 bases at J, with 12 bases between. The chain's CDR3 is CASSPGEREKLFF. The DNA of the CDR3 is TGTGCCAGCAGCCCGGGGGAGCGGGAAAAACTGTTTTTT.

This clone was recorded a few times. This chain uses TRBV2 with TRBJ1-1, with TRBD1 matching 8 bases. Losses at the gene ends were 8 bases for V and 5 bases for J; bases not matched to a gene: 4. Per the germline V gene, CDR1 is SNHLY and CDR2 is FYNNEI. The CDR3 contains 12 residues. In DNA form, the CDR3 reads TGTGCCAGCGGGGGACAGGAGACTGAAGCTTTCTTT. The encoded protein is CASGGQETEAFF.

The chain recombines TRBV7-3 with TRBJ2-1, with 11 bases fitting TRBD2. The germline V gene has CDR1 SGHTA and CDR2 FQGTGA. The V segment lost 5 bases and the J segment 5 bases; nucleotides outside the gene matches: 8. This CDR3 is built from 16 residues. Here the CDR3 DNA reads TGTGCCAGCAGCACTTCTAGCGGGAGGTCTCACAATGAGCAGTTCTTC. It encodes CASSTSSGRSHNEQFF.

The DNA of the CDR3 is TGCGCCAGCAGCTCTCGGACTAGCGGGAGACAGGTCGAGCAGTACTTC. It encodes CASSSRTSGRQVEQYF. V and J are TRBV5-1 and TRBJ2-7; 13 bases map to TRBD2. CDR1 and CDR2 (germline): SGHRS, YFSETQ. This CDR3 has 16 residues. With V trimmed by 3 bases and J by 6 bases, 9 bases remained unmatched.

This clone was seen only a few times. V usage is TRBV30 and J usage is TRBJ1-1; D ambiguous. The CDR3 length is 13 residues. Germline assignment: CDR1 GTSNPN and CDR2 SVGIG (reference sequence). V was clipped by 8 bases and J by 5 bases, with 18 bases between them. CDR3 bases: TGTGCCCGCGACATCTCGGGAGCGACTGAAGCTTTCTTT. Protein product: CARDISGATEAFF.

This chain connects TRBV5-1 to TRBJ2-7; TRBD2 agrees at 8 bases. The CDR3 sequence is 14 residues long. Germline trimming cut 4 bases from V and 1 base from J; bases unmatched to any gene: 4. Germline V gene lookup returns CDR1 SGHRS and CDR2 YFSETQ. CDR3 DNA sequence: TGCGCCAGCAGCACGACTAGCGAGTCCTACGAGCAGTACTTC. Translating gives CASSTTSESYEQYF.

This sequence joins TRBV7-6 and TRBJ2-1; 9 bases agree with TRBD2. There are 15 residues in the CDR3. Per the germline V gene, CDR1 is SGHVS and CDR2 is FNYEAQ. The V and J ends lost 1 base and 6 bases, in that order; junction bases with no gene match: 4. The CDR3: CASSLGSGGGNEQFF. The CDR3 nucleotides read TGTGCCAGCAGCTTAGGTAGCGGGGGCGGCAATGAGCAGTTCTTC.

The chain couples TRBV5-1 to TRBJ1-4; unclear D gene. The CDR3 has 14 amino acids. Trimming took off 4 bases at V and 4 bases at J, with 11 bases between the two ends. Germline lookup yields CDR1 SGHRS and CDR2 YFSETQ. The CDR3 DNA sequence: TGCGCCAGCAGCCTGGGGTTAGATAATGAAAAACTGTTTTTT. Its translation: CASSLGLDNEKLFF.

V gene TRBV11-2 combines with J gene TRBJ2-3, with 8 bases identical to TRBD1. Unmatched junction bases numbered 8, after V lost 1 base and J lost 5 bases. This CDR3 spans 16 amino acids. Germline V gene lookup returns CDR1 SGHAT and CDR2 FQNNGV. As DNA, the CDR3 is TGTGCCAGCAGCTTAGCGATCCAGGGGGCCGGAGATACGCAGTATTTT. As protein: CASSLAIQGAGDTQYF.

The chain has TRBV28 and TRBJ1-1; D uncertain. The CDR3 spans 13 residues. From germline, CDR1 is MDHEN and CDR2 SYDVKM. V gave up 2 bases and J gave up 0 bases, with 4 bases separating them. CDR3: CASSLAVNTEAFF. The CDR3 nucleotides are TGTGCCAGCAGTTTAGCGGTGAACACTGAAGCTTTCTTT.

This chain links TRBV19 with TRBJ1-2; 8 positions agree with TRBD1. The length of the CDR3 is 14 residues. Germline CDR1 and CDR2: LNHDA and SQIVND (reference sequence). Trimming cost V 3 bases and J 7 bases; bases outside gene matches: 7. CDR3 nucleotides: TGTGCCAGTAGTATTCAGGGGGCGCGGGCTGGCTACACCTTC. The encoded protein is CASSIQGARAGYTF.

This clone was seen once. V and J are TRBV6-5 and TRBJ1-3, with D possibly matching TRBD1 (5 bases). CDR1 is MNHEY, CDR2 SVGAGI, per germline. CDR3 length: 14 residues. Trimming stripped 6 bases from V and 4 bases from J, with 13 bases between. This chain's CDR3 is CASRGGTGGNTIYF. For the CDR3, the DNA is TGTGCCAGCAGGGGGGGGACTGGCGGAAACACCATATATTTT.

The chain carries TRBV7-8 and TRBJ2-6; D possibly corresponds to TRBD2 (7 bases). CDR1 SGHVS and CDR2 FQNEAQ come from the germline V gene. The CDR3 extends over 17 amino acids. The V end was cut by 1 base, the J end by 0 bases, with 10 bases between. CDR3 loop: CASSLVGGPSGANVLTF. The CDR3, as DNA: TGTGCCAGCAGCTTAGTCGGGGGGCCCTCTGGGGCCAACGTCCTGACTTTC.

V and J are TRBV6-6 and TRBJ1-1, with D possibly matching TRBD1 (6 bases). The ends were cut back, 7 bases at V and 4 bases at J, with 16 bases in the middle. The CDR3 is 14 residues long. The germline V gene has CDR1 MNHNY and CDR2 SVGAGI (reference sequence). As DNA, the CDR3 is TGTGCCAGCATCCCCGGCGGGGGGCGCACTGAAGCTTTCTTT. Its translation: CASIPGGGRTEAFF.

V usage is TRBV7-2 and J usage is TRBJ1-1; D uncertain. Between the trimmed V and J ends, which lost 0 bases and 1 base, there was a span of 12 bases. Germline V lookup: CDR1 SGHTA, CDR2 FQGNSA. This CDR3 is 16 amino acids long. CDR3 DNA sequence: TGTGCCAGCAGCTTAGCGCCTCAGGCTGAGAACACTGAAGCTTTCTTT. Translated, it gives CASSLAPQAENTEAFF. Variable domain in full (rest from reference TRBV7-2 and TRBJ1-1): GAGVSQSPSNKVTEKGKDVELRCDPISGHTALYWYRQSLGQGLEFLIYFQGNSAPDKSGLPSDRFSAERTGGSVSTLTIQRTQQEDSAVYLCASSLAPQAENTEAFFGQGTRLTVV.

This sequence joins TRBV2 and TRBJ1-2; no clear D. Germline CDR1 reads SNHLY; CDR2 reads FYNNEI. Deletions cut 1 base from V and 8 bases from J, with 17 bases between. The CDR3 has 15 residues. The CDR3 sequence: CASSEGGQATGGYTF. The CDR3 DNA sequence: TGTGCCAGCAGTGAAGGAGGGCAGGCTACGGGAGGCTACACCTTC.

This clone was observed a single time. This chain joins TRBV7-3 and TRBJ2-1; 10 bases map to TRBD1. CDR3 size: 14 residues. With V trimmed by 5 bases and J by 4 bases, 2 bases remained unmatched. Per the germline V gene, CDR1 is SGHTA and CDR2 is FQGTGA. CDR3 residues: CASSRTGGYNEQFF. CDR3 DNA sequence: TGTGCCAGCAGCCGGACAGGGGGTTACAATGAGCAGTTCTTC. Complete variable domain (other parts from reference TRBV7-3 and TRBJ2-1): GAGVSQTPSNKVTEKGKYVELRCDPISGHTALYWYRQSLGQGPEFLIYFQGTGAADDSGLPNDRFFAVRPEGSVSTLKIQRTERGDSAVYLCASSRTGGYNEQFFGPGTRLTVL.

This clone occurred a few times. The gene calls are TRBV7-9 and TRBJ2-7; possibly TRBD1 for D (6 bases). The V end lost 5 bases, the J end lost 6 bases, and 17 bases lay between the germline ends. Germline V CDR1 and CDR2: SEHNR, FQNEAQ (reference sequence). The CDR3 loop spans 14 amino acids. The CDR3 region is CASSTWTAGGEQYF. The CDR3 DNA sequence: TGTGCCAGCAGCACCTGGACAGCAGGAGGCGAGCAGTACTTC.

V is TRBV4-2 and J is TRBJ1-6; D may be TRBD1 (5 bases). Germline CDR1 LGHNA, CDR2 YNFKEQ. V dropped 0 bases and J dropped 8 bases, with 23 bases sitting between them. The length of the CDR3 is 19 residues. The CDR3 nucleotides are TGTGCCAGCAGCCAAGATATGCAGGGCCGGTGGTCGCATCATTCACCCCTCCACTTT. Encoded protein: CASSQDMQGRWSHHSPLHF.

The rearrangement joins TRBV5-1 to TRBJ1-3; D is unclear. V lost 0 bases and J 8 bases, leaving 3 bases between the germline ends. The CDR3 has 11 amino acids. The germline V gene has CDR1 SGHRS and CDR2 YFSETQ. CDR3: CASSLADTIYF. The CDR3 bases are TGCGCCAGCAGCTTGGCTGACACCATATATTTT.

The chain joins TRBV2 to TRBJ2-3; D possibly corresponds to TRBD2 (5 bases). This CDR3 region has 13 residues. Trimming left V 4 bases short and J 8 bases short, with 13 bases between. The germline V gene encodes CDR1 SNHLY and CDR2 FYNNEI. The CDR3 loop reads CASSVRPAGTQYF. The CDR3, as DNA: TGTGCCAGCAGTGTAAGACCCGCGGGTACGCAGTATTTT.